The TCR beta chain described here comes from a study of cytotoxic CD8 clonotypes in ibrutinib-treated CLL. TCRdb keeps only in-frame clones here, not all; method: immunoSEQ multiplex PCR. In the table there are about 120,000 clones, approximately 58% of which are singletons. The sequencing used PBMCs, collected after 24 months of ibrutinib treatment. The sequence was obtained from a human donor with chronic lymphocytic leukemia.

The CDR3 DNA follows: TGTGCCAGCAGTTACTCGCTAGTCCGCACAGATACGCAGTATTTT. Protein: CASSYSLVRTDTQYF. V is TRBV6-6 and J is TRBJ2-3; D unresolved. This CDR3 is built from 15 residues. The germline gives CDR1 MNHNY, CDR2 SVGAGI (reference sequence). V lost 0 bases and J lost 1, with 8 bases in between.